This TCR beta chain emerged from a study of T cell responses to AZD1222 COVID-19 vaccine (dated by TCRdb to the early 2020s). Regarding the research as a whole: AZD1222 recipients given second doses at about 4 weeks or at about 12 weeks were pooled, since spike-specific TCR depth and breadth were not found to differ between the two schedules. A total of over 230 trial participants underwent TCR sequencing, of whom approximately 200 had received two doses of AZD1222 and roughly 26 had received two doses of the MenACWY control vaccine. Enrollment into the trials was organized by age into subgroups of 18-55, 56-69 and 70-plus years, and those subgroups contained roughly 160, 29 and 62 TCR-sequenced participants, respectively. Results the study describes overall, beyond this receptor: The 56-69-year group was small, and its depth increase did not reach significance, likely because of low power. Spike-specific TCR breadth and depth rose significantly after two AZD1222 doses compared with day 0 and with MenACWY recipients. Participants were mostly white British and included more females than males, and it was suggested by the authors that clonal diversity may have been underestimated. Reportedly, close to half of the unique spike-specific TCRs recognized epitopes lying outside the regions that are mutated in the B.1.351 and B.1.1.7 variants. Because no day 14 peak-response samples were available, repertoires were characterized only after the peak T cell response. The whole spike protein was spanned by vaccine-associated CD4 TCRs, and dominant responses were seen in regions 160-218 and 743-854. Conclusions about previously exposed vaccinees are limited, since just a handful of AZD1222 recipients were seropositive for SARS-CoV-2 at baseline.

The CDR3 regions of human TCRbeta chains were analyzed by immunosequencing. In the authors' own workflow: Repertoire TCRs were checked for matches against a reference library of SARS-CoV-2-specific TCRs that had been generated using the MIRA antigen-specificity platform. Breadth meant the fraction of unique TCRs that were SARS-CoV-2-associated, whereas depth meant the fraction of total T cells that were SARS-CoV-2-associated. Using the MIRA data, each spike-specific TCR was assigned both to the spike region to which the TCR was reactive and to a CD4 or CD8 class. Log10-transformed breadth and depth values were compared by one-way ANOVA with Sidak's multiple comparisons tests. Here the immuneACCESS table is served through TCRdb, limited to in-frame sequences with V and J called. Missing clones are a known gap in these copies; in checked studies unresolved V genes cover under half, and the rest lacks a known reason. V and J calls plus clone size are reproduced from that table; the DNA served to infer D and trimming. The sample table contains approximately 100,000 clones; only one count was recorded for roughly 90% of them. Roughly a sixth of the sample is held by the ten biggest clonotypes.

Inclusive of the bounding cysteine and phenylalanine, the CDR3 is 18 residues long. The sequence is cut down to CDR3 DNA, 54 bases in frame from base 1. V is shortened by 5 bases, J by 5 bases, and the region joining them spans 24 bases. CDR1 SGHVS and CDR2 FNYEAQ are derived from the germline V gene. The sample's time point, from its label and the paper: baseline before first vaccination. Samples from vaccinated people were obtained from the UK trials COV001 and COV002, which included a single-blind randomized controlled phase 2/3 trial of AZD1222 (ChAdOx1 nCoV-19) in healthy adults. For TCRbeta chain sequencing, PBMC samples from trial participants were taken at day 0 and at day 28 after the second dose. Regarding this clone: The antigen this receptor binds is unknown. No much larger clone exists at a distance of one base, and base qualities are not known.

Source: peripheral blood, taken on day 0 of AZD1222 vaccination. This clonotype was sampled from an adult in good health. This chain is built from TRBV7-6 and TRBJ1-4; the D gene is not confidently resolved. The sequenced DNA is TGTGCCAGCAGCCCTCACGATCCCCTCGGGAACGGCAATGAAAAACTGTTTTTT. Its translation is CASSPHDPLGNGNEKLFF.